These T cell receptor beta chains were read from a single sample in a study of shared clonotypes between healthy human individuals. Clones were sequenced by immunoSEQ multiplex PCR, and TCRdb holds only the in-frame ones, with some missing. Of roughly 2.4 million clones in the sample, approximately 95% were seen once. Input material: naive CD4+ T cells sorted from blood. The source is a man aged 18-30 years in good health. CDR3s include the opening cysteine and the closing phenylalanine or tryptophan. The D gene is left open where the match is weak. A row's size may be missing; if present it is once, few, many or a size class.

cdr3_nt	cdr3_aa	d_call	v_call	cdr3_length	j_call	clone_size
TGTGCCAGCAGCTTAAGAACCGGACAGGGCTTGGATACGCAGTATTTT	CASSLRTGQGLDTQYF	TRBD1	TRBV7-2	16	TRBJ2-3	.
TGTGCCAGCAGCTTGCAAGCGGGAGGGACTAAGGCCGAGCAGTACTTC	CASSLQAGGTKAEQYF	TRBD2	TRBV7-6	16	TRBJ2-7	.
TGTGCCTGGAGCGGGAGAAGCACAGATACGCAGTATTTT	CAWSGRSTDTQYF	.	TRBV30	13	TRBJ2-3	.
TGTGCCAGCAGTGAAATTTTGGGTTCCTACGAGCAGTACTTC	CASSEILGSYEQYF	.	TRBV6-1	14	TRBJ2-7	.
TGTGCCAGCAGCGGGACTAGCATCTACAATGAGCAGTTCTTC	CASSGTSIYNEQFF	TRBD2	TRBV7-6	14	TRBJ2-1	once
TGTGCCAGCAGTCCGTCCGACAGGGGCATTAACTATGGCTACACCTTC	CASSPSDRGINYGYTF	TRBD1	TRBV28	16	TRBJ1-2	once
TGTGCCAGCAGCTTTGGACAGGGCTCTGAAGCTTTCTTT	CASSFGQGSEAFF	TRBD1	TRBV5-6	13	TRBJ1-1	.
TGTGCCAGCAGCATCCTGCAGGGGTCCGAGCAGTACTTC	CASSILQGSEQYF	.	TRBV7-9	13	TRBJ2-7	.
TGCGCCAGCAGCCAACAGGGGGCGCAGGTGGAGACCCAGTACTTC	CASSQQGAQVETQYF	TRBD1	TRBV5-1	15	TRBJ2-5	.
TGTGCCAGCAGTGAACTGGCGGGAGGGTACGAGCAGTACTTC	CASSELAGGYEQYF	TRBD2	TRBV2	14	TRBJ2-7	.
TGTGCCAGCAGGAGACAGGGGGTAAATTCACCCCTCCACTTT	CASRRQGVNSPLHF	TRBD1	TRBV6-5	14	TRBJ1-6	.
TGTGCCAGCAGCTCCCGGGACACCAACACTGAAGCTTTCTTT	CASSSRDTNTEAFF	.	TRBV9	14	TRBJ1-1	.
TGTGCCAGCAGTTTAAGTTGGCGATATACGCAGTATTTT	CASSLSWRYTQYF	.	TRBV28	13	TRBJ2-3	.